What follows are 10 T cell receptor beta chains derived from one specimen sequenced in a study of CD8+ T cells in alopecia areata. Sequencing templates came from extracted RNA that was reverse transcribed into cDNA. The repertoire was sequenced with immunoSEQ multiplex PCR; TCRdb's copy has only in-frame clones and lacks some. The table has some 150,000 clones, roughly 60% seen once. The treatment is: oral pan-JAK inhibitor, 5-10 mg twice daily. The sample was CD4+ T cells sorted from blood, taken at roughly week 58, from a patient treated with tofacitinib. The source is a human donor with alopecia areata.

This chain uses TRBV5-6 with TRBJ2-7, with D possibly TRBD2 on 6 matching bases. The CDR3 sequence is 13 residues long. Germline V gene sequence: CDR1 SGHDT, CDR2 YYEEEE. Trimming took off 6 bases at V and 6 bases at J, with 16 bases between the two ends. This CDR3 reads CASNPGLSVEQYF. In nucleotides, the CDR3 is TGTGCCAGCAACCCGGGACTTTCGGTCGAGCAGTACTTC.

In its sample, this clone was seen once. The chain recombines TRBV18 with TRBJ1-2, with D maybe TRBD1 (5 bases). CDR1 and CDR2 from the germline V gene are KGHSH and LQKENI. Deletions cut 4 bases from V and 2 bases from J, with 11 bases between. This CDR3 spans 14 amino acids. CDR3 sequence (DNA): TGTGCCAGCTCACTTGAAAAGGGGAACTATGGCTACACCTTC. Translating it yields CASSLEKGNYGYTF.

This clone was seen more than once but under ten times. The chain carries TRBV29-1 and TRBJ2-5; no definite D call. This CDR3 contains 10 residues. In germline, CDR1 is SQVTM, CDR2 ANQGSEA. V was trimmed by 5 bases and J by 5 bases, leaving 6 bases between them. The CDR3 nucleotides are TGCAGCGTTCAGGTGGAGACCCAGTACTTC. Its protein product is CSVQVETQYF.

The chain couples TRBV29-1 to TRBJ1-3; D may be TRBD1 (5 bases). The CDR3 is 13 amino acids. CDR1 is SQVTM and CDR2 is ANQGSEA in the germline V gene. The V and J ends lost 4 bases and 4 bases respectively, with 11 bases between them. The CDR3: CSVGDGRGNTIYF. The CDR3 coding sequence is TGCAGCGTTGGGGACGGTAGAGGAAACACCATATATTTT.

This chain connects TRBV2 to TRBJ2-1, with 9 bases fitting TRBD2. The germline gives CDR1 SNHLY, CDR2 FYNNEI. J was trimmed by 10 bases and V by 3 bases; bases with no gene match: 1. There are 12 residues in the CDR3. The CDR3 DNA is TGTGCCAGCAGTGACCTAGCGGGGGAGCAGTTCTTC. It codes for CASSDLAGEQFF.

The rearrangement joins TRBV6-5 to TRBJ1-6, with 7 positions matching TRBD1. J lost 6 bases, V lost 6 bases, and 8 bases had no gene match. CDR3 length: 15 amino acids. CDR1 and CDR2 from the germline V gene are MNHEY and SVGAGI. CDR3: CASRTTGTANSPLHF. The CDR3 DNA sequence: TGTGCCAGCAGGACCACCGGGACAGCTAATTCACCCCTCCACTTT.

This clone has a single count. The chain carries TRBV2 and TRBJ1-2; the D gene is possibly TRBD1 (5 bases). The V gene's germline CDR1 is SNHLY and CDR2 FYNNEI. The CDR3 loop spans 14 amino acids. V was trimmed by 2 bases and J by 4 bases, leaving 11 bases between them. CDR3 loop: CASSERLGVYGYTF. CDR3 in DNA: TGTGCCAGCAGTGAAAGACTGGGGGTCTATGGCTACACCTTC.

Written as DNA, the CDR3 is TGTGCCAGCAGCTTAGCAAGGGCCGGGGAGCTGTTTTTT. Translated: CASSLARAGELFF. The chain joins TRBV7-2 to TRBJ2-2; D gene uncertain. Germline V CDR1 and CDR2: SGHTA, FQGNSA. CDR3 length: 13 residues. The ends were cut back, 0 bases at V and 6 bases at J, with 5 bases in the middle.

This clone appeared a few times. V and J are TRBV27 and TRBJ2-7; D assignment may be TRBD1 or TRBD2 (5 bases each). Germline-derived CDR1 and CDR2 are MNHEY and SMNVEV (reference sequence). The CDR3 runs 13 residues. The V gene lost 2 bases and the J gene lost 0 bases, with 5 bases spanning the gap. The CDR3 loop reads CASSLGTSYEQYF. The CDR3 coding sequence is TGTGCCAGCAGTTTAGGGACCTCCTACGAGCAGTACTTC.

The gene calls are TRBV6-1 and TRBJ2-3; D may be TRBD1 or TRBD2 (5 bases each). Deletions cut 4 bases from V and 4 bases from J, with 9 bases between. The CDR3 loop spans 13 amino acids. Germline values: CDR1 MNHNS, CDR2 SASEGT. Here the CDR3 reads CASSGGLADTQYF. CDR3 nucleotides: TGTGCCAGCAGTGGGGGGTTGGCAGATACGCAGTATTTT.